The 30 T cell receptor beta chains listed next were all sequenced from one sample in a study of blood T cell repertoires in COVID-19. Clones were read by immunoSEQ multiplex PCR, and TCRdb kept only the in-frame ones, dropping some. The data show 200,000 to 300,000 clones, around nine tenths seen once. Specimen: peripheral blood. The receptor set was obtained from a man aged 30-40 years with COVID-19, enrolled during active disease.

The chain carries TRBV7-9 and TRBJ1-4, with a tentative D call TRBD1 (5 bases). CDR3 length: 14 amino acids. The ends were cut back, 5 bases at V and 4 bases at J, with 11 bases in the middle. Germline-derived CDR1 and CDR2 are SEHNR and FQNEAQ (reference sequence). The CDR3 is CASSPIGVNEKLFF. The CDR3 bases are TGTGCCAGCAGCCCAATAGGGGTTAATGAAAAACTGTTTTTT.

The genes are TRBV2 and TRBJ2-2, with D possibly being TRBD2 (5 bases). With 6 bases removed from V and 4 bases from J, the gap between germline ends came to 12 bases. The CDR3 loop spans 14 amino acids. CDR1 is SNHLY and CDR2 is FYNNEI in the germline V gene. CDR3 DNA: TGTGCCAGCAGCAGCGAGGGAGTCACCGGGGAGCTGTTTTTT. Its protein product is CASSSEGVTGELFF.

The rearrangement uses TRBV15 and TRBJ1-2, with D perhaps matching TRBD1 (6 bases). Germline assignment: CDR1 LNHNV and CDR2 YYDKDF (reference sequence). V lost 0 bases to trimming and J lost 8 bases, with 13 bases between them. The CDR3 length is 14 residues. CDR3 in DNA: TGTGCCACCAGCAGAGATAGGGGGGGCGGCGGCTACACCTTC. It specifies CATSRDRGGGGYTF. The variable domain in full, with the rest retrieved from reference TRBV15 and TRBJ1-2, is DAMVIQNPRYQVTQFGKPVTLSCSQTLNHNVMYWYQQKSSQAPKLLFHYYDKDFNNEADTPDNFQSRRPNTSFCFLDIRSPGLGDTAMYLCATSRDRGGGGYTFGSGTRLTVV.

The chain recombines TRBV2 with TRBJ1-2; TRBD1 agrees at 7 bases. Trimming removed 4 bases from V and 3 bases from J; junction bases left unmatched: 5. CDR1 SNHLY and CDR2 FYNNEI come from the germline V gene. The length of the CDR3 is 14 residues. The CDR3 DNA sequence: TGTGCCAGCAGTGCAGTGCAGGGGGACTATGGCTACACCTTC. Translating gives CASSAVQGDYGYTF.

The V gene is TRBV6-1, the J gene TRBJ1-2; 7 bases map to TRBD1. Trimming took 1 base from V and 4 from J; bases not matched to a gene: 0. Germline values: CDR1 MNHNS, CDR2 SASEGT. This CDR3 has 13 residues. In DNA, the CDR3 is TGTGCCAGCAGTGAAGGGGACAGCTATGGCTACACCTTC. Translated, it gives CASSEGDSYGYTF.

V usage is TRBV6-6 and J usage is TRBJ1-2, with a tentative D call TRBD1 (5 bases). The CDR3 has 16 residues. The germline CDR1 and CDR2 sequences are MNHNY and SVGAGI (reference sequence). Trimming took 2 bases from V and 5 from J, leaving 18 bases between them. The CDR3 loop reads CASSYGGGGMVYGYTF. CDR3 DNA sequence: TGTGCCAGCAGTTACGGGGGGGGTGGAATGGTTTATGGCTACACCTTC.

V and J are TRBV5-1 and TRBJ2-7; TRBD2 matches 14 bases. V shed 3 bases, J shed 0 bases, and the junction held 8 bases outside the gene matches. The CDR3 covers 18 residues. CDR1 SGHRS and CDR2 YFSETQ come from the germline V gene. CDR3 loop: CASSWTSGGPTSSYEQYF. The CDR3 nucleotides are TGCGCCAGCAGCTGGACTAGCGGGGGGCCGACGAGCTCCTACGAGCAGTACTTC.

CDR3 sequence reads: CASSVRVNPTNTGELFF. The CDR3, as DNA: TGTGCCAGCAGTGTCAGGGTTAATCCAACTAACACCGGGGAGCTGTTTTTT. This rearrangement joins TRBV6-1 to TRBJ2-2; tentative D call: TRBD1 (5 bases). Germline CDR1 and CDR2: MNHNS and SASEGT. V was cut by 4 bases and J by 2 bases, with 17 bases left in between. The CDR3 contains 17 residues.

This chain joins TRBV30 and TRBJ1-1; D uncertain. The CDR3 runs to 11 residues. CDR1 is GTSNPN and CDR2 is SVGIG in the germline V gene (reference sequence). V lost 5 bases to trimming and J lost 0 bases, with 4 bases between them. CDR3 sequence (DNA): TGTGCCTGGCAGATGAACACTGAAGCTTTCTTT. It translates to CAWQMNTEAFF.

The J gene is TRBJ1-2, the V gene TRBV6-1, with a weak D call TRBD1 (5 bases). Trimming stripped 2 bases from V and 5 bases from J, with 9 bases between. CDR1 is MNHNS and CDR2 is SASEGT in the germline V gene. The CDR3 contains 13 residues. For the CDR3, the DNA is TGTGCCAGCAGTGAAAAGTCAGGGTATGGCTACACCTTC. Encoded protein: CASSEKSGYGYTF.

The chain carries TRBV5-1 and TRBJ1-3, with 9 bases aligning to TRBD1. This CDR3 has 17 amino acids. The junction had 10 bases not matched to a gene; V was cut back by 1 base and J by 5 bases. The germline gives CDR1 SGHRS, CDR2 YFSETQ. This chain's CDR3 is CASSLLPSGTGRNTIYF. CDR3 DNA: TGCGCCAGCAGCTTGTTACCGTCCGGGACAGGGAGAAACACCATATATTTT. Full variable domain (remainder filled in from reference TRBV5-1 and TRBJ1-3): KAGVTQTPRYLIKTRGQQVTLSCSPISGHRSVSWYQQTPGQGLQFLFEYFSETQRNKGNFPGRFSGRQFSNSRSEMNVSTLELGDSALYLCASSLLPSGTGRNTIYFGEGSWLTVV.

The J gene is TRBJ1-2, the V gene TRBV5-1, with TRBD1 identical over 9 bases. The V segment lost 5 bases and the J segment 1 base; nucleotides outside the gene matches: 6. The CDR3 length is 15 residues. CDR1 and CDR2 (germline): SGHRS, YFSETQ. The CDR3 nucleotides are TGCGCCAGCAGATCCGGGACAGGGTTTAACTATGGCTACACCTTC. This gives the protein CASRSGTGFNYGYTF.

The chain combines TRBV6-5 with TRBJ1-1; no clear D gene. From germline, CDR1 is MNHEY and CDR2 SVGAGI. This CDR3 contains 12 residues. V lost 5 bases, J lost 4 bases, and 8 bases lay in between. CDR3 protein: CASSRRFTEAFF. As DNA, the CDR3 is TGTGCCAGCAGTCGGAGGTTCACTGAAGCTTTCTTT.

This clone was seen only once. This chain connects TRBV11-2 to TRBJ2-5, with D unclear. The germline V and J ends were trimmed by 1 base and 5 bases, with 8 bases remaining between them. CDR1 is SGHAT and CDR2 is FQNNGV in the germline V gene. The length of the CDR3 is 13 residues. CDR3 in amino acids: CASSLAGRETQYF. In DNA form, the CDR3 reads TGTGCCAGCAGCTTAGCCGGCAGGGAGACCCAGTACTTC.

This rearrangement joins TRBV5-1 to TRBJ2-1; 12 bases agree with TRBD2. Germline V gene sequence: CDR1 SGHRS, CDR2 YFSETQ. J was trimmed by 8 bases and V by 4 bases; bases with no gene match: 7. This CDR3 comprises 15 residues. The CDR3 bases are TGCGCCAGCAGCCTGCTAGCGGGGGGGTCCTATGAGCAGTTCTTC. Protein sequence: CASSLLAGGSYEQFF.

V usage is TRBV7-9 and J usage is TRBJ1-6; 7 bases map to TRBD1. The CDR3 has 16 residues. The trim removed 0 bases at V and 7 bases at J, leaving 6 bases unmatched. The germline V gene encodes CDR1 SEHNR and CDR2 FQNEAQ (reference sequence). The CDR3 sequence: CASSLARGGGNSPLHF. DNA for the CDR3: TGTGCCAGCAGCTTAGCCCGAGGAGGGGGCAATTCACCCCTCCACTTT.

The CDR3 DNA sequence: TGTGCCAGCAGCCCAATGACAGGGATGAACACTGAAGCTTTCTTT. As protein: CASSPMTGMNTEAFF. The V gene is TRBV2, the J gene TRBJ1-1, with TRBD1 matching 7 bases. The CDR3 length is 15 residues. J gave up 0 bases and V 6 bases, and 7 bases lay outside the gene matches. CDR1 is SNHLY, CDR2 FYNNEI, per germline. The variable domain in full, with the rest retrieved from reference TRBV2 and TRBJ1-1, is EPEVTQTPSHQVTQMGQEVILRCVPISNHLYFYWYRQILGQKVEFLVSFYNNEISEKSEIFDDQFSVERPDGSNFTLKIRSTKLEDSAMYFCASSPMTGMNTEAFFGQGTRLTVV.

CDR3 sequence: CASMTGTGELFF. The CDR3 coding sequence is TGCGCCAGCATGACAGGGACCGGGGAGCTGTTTTTT. The chain couples TRBV10-2 to TRBJ2-2; 7 nucleotides align to TRBD1. From germline, CDR1 is WSHSY and CDR2 SAAADI. Losses at the gene ends were 7 bases for V and 5 bases for J; bases not matched to a gene: 1. This CDR3 region has 12 residues.

The chain has TRBV15 and TRBJ2-5; perhaps TRBD2 as D (6 bases). Trimming cost V 3 bases and J 2 bases, with 7 bases left between them. The length of the CDR3 is 13 residues. Per germline, CDR1 LNHNV and CDR2 YYDKDF (reference sequence). The CDR3 is CATSRGGQETQYF. CDR3 nucleotide sequence: TGTGCCACCAGCAGGGGGGGTCAAGAGACCCAGTACTTC.

J is TRBJ2-1 and V is TRBV5-4; 14 nucleotides agree with TRBD2. The V gene end was trimmed by 0 bases and the J gene end by 5 bases; junction bases not matched to a gene: 1. The germline CDR1 and CDR2 sequences are SGHNT and YYREEE (reference sequence). The CDR3 is 16 residues long. The CDR3 DNA follows: TGTGCCAGCAGCTTGGCGACTAGCGGGGGGGACAATGAGCAGTTCTTC. Translating gives CASSLATSGGDNEQFF. Full variable domain (rest looked up from reference TRBV5-4 and TRBJ2-1): ETGVTQSPTHLIKTRGQQVTLRCSSQSGHNTVSWYQQALGQGPQFIFQYYREEENGRGNFPPRFSGLQFPNYSSELNVNALELDDSALYLCASSLATSGGDNEQFFGPGTRLTVL.

This clone was picked up many times. The chain couples TRBV2 to TRBJ2-3, with 10 bases that match TRBD1. The ends lost 6 bases at V and 3 bases at J; junction bases unmatched: 6. CDR3 length equals 15 residues. Germline V lookup: CDR1 SNHLY, CDR2 FYNNEI. In nucleotides, the CDR3 is TGTGCCAGCAGGAGGGACAGGGGTAAAACAGATACGCAGTATTTT. It codes for CASRRDRGKTDTQYF.

This rearrangement joins TRBV3-1 (or the pseudogene TRBV3-2) to TRBJ1-3; D gene ambiguous. V was clipped by 6 bases and J by 11 bases, with 11 bases between them. Germline lookup yields CDR1 LGHDT and CDR2 YNNKEL (reference sequence). This CDR3 spans 11 amino acids. In DNA form, the CDR3 reads TGTGCCAGCAGACACCGCGGGGCCATATATTTT. Residues: CASRHRGAIYF.

V and J are TRBV10-3 and TRBJ1-5; D gene uncertain. The CDR3 spans 13 residues. Germline loops: CDR1 ENHRY, CDR2 SYGVKD. The V and J ends lost 6 bases and 3 bases respectively, with 9 bases between them. The DNA for the CDR3 is TGTGCCATCAGGGCAGGCCTCAATCAGCCCCAGCATTTT. Translating it yields CAIRAGLNQPQHF.

Here the CDR3 reads CASSLALSTNYGYTF. CDR3 DNA sequence: TGCGCCAGCAGCTTGGCTCTGTCTACTAACTATGGCTACACCTTC. This sequence joins TRBV5-1 and TRBJ1-2; D uncertain. This CDR3 has 15 amino acids. Germline V gene data show CDR1 as SGHRS and CDR2 as YFSETQ. The V end was cut by 0 bases, the J end by 0 bases, with 9 bases between.

The V gene is TRBV12-3 or TRBV12-4, the J gene TRBJ1-5; D might be TRBD1 (5 bases). CDR3 length: 11 amino acids. The V end was cut by 5 bases, the J end by 6 bases, with 5 bases between. The CDR3 is CASSRGQPQHF. DNA for the CDR3: TGTGCCAGCAGTAGGGGTCAGCCCCAGCATTTT.

The chain is built from TRBV27 and TRBJ2-2, with a possible D match to TRBD2 (7 bases). The CDR3 consists of 15 residues. The ends were cut back, 2 bases at V and 3 bases at J, with 10 bases in the middle. Germline values: CDR1 MNHEY, CDR2 SMNVEV (reference sequence). CDR3: CASSLRGADTGELFF. Here the CDR3 DNA reads TGTGCCAGCAGTTTACGGGGGGCTGACACCGGGGAGCTGTTTTTT.

The J gene is TRBJ1-3, the V gene TRBV2; 9 nucleotides line up with TRBD1. With 9 bases clipped from V and 4 bases from J, the junction kept 1 base outside the gene matches. Germline assignment: CDR1 SNHLY and CDR2 FYNNEI. This CDR3 is built from 12 residues. CDR3 bases: TGTGCCAGACAGGGGGCCGGAAACACCATATATTTT. Residues: CARQGAGNTIYF.

This rearrangement joins TRBV28 to TRBJ1-2, with 7 bases fitting TRBD1. The CDR3 has 13 amino acids. Germline V gene lookup returns CDR1 MDHEN and CDR2 SYDVKM. V was pared by 4 bases and J by 8 bases, with 7 bases of the junction left unmatched. This CDR3 reads CASSSQGILGYTF. CDR3 bases: TGTGCCAGCAGTTCACAGGGGATCTTAGGCTACACCTTC.

This sequence joins TRBV7-2 and TRBJ1-2; TRBD1 matches at 7 bases. The V gene end was trimmed by 1 base and the J gene end by 8 bases; junction bases not matched to a gene: 10. CDR3 length: 15 amino acids. Germline V gene sequence: CDR1 SGHTA, CDR2 FQGNSA. CDR3 region: CASSLVSRDRGGYTF. The CDR3 bases are TGTGCCAGCAGCTTAGTTAGCCGGGACAGAGGAGGCTACACCTTC.

This chain uses TRBV6-6 with TRBJ2-3, with D tentatively TRBD2 (5 bases). The CDR3 covers 13 residues. Germline values: CDR1 MNHNY, CDR2 SVGAGI (reference sequence). The germline V and J ends were trimmed by 2 bases and 4 bases, with 7 bases remaining between them. In nucleotides, the CDR3 is TGTGCCAGCAGTTACGCGGAGGCAGATACGCAGTATTTT. Protein product: CASSYAEADTQYF.